These T cell receptor beta chains were read from a single sample in a study of T cells in Graves' hyperthyroidism and ophthalmopathy. TCRdb ran MiXCR on the multiplex PCR reads and lists one entry per CDR3 protein. The repertoire consists of around 350,000 distinct CDR3 sequences, with about 14% occurring once and the leading ten covering about 20%. Source material: blood. The receptors derive from a woman aged 25 to 39 with Graves' ophthalmopathy. CDR3s include the opening cysteine and the closing phenylalanine or tryptophan. Clone size appears in some rows only: once, few, many, or a class for an expanded clone.

clone size: many; J gene: TRBJ2-3; V gene: TRBV18; CDR3 protein: CASSPLDRDTQYF
clone size: many; J gene: TRBJ1-2; V gene: TRBV28; CDR3 protein: CASSPATDNYGYTF
clone size: -; J gene: TRBJ2-1; V gene: TRBV20-1; CDR3 protein: CSARVLSGESYNGQSF
clone size: many; J gene: TRBJ2-5; V gene: TRBV11-3; CDR3 protein: CASSRDYQETQYF
clone size: many; J gene: TRBJ2-7; V gene: TRBV3-1; CDR3 protein: CASDRAGSYEQYF
clone size: many; J gene: TRBJ1-2; V gene: TRBV6-1; CDR3 protein: CASSSRDTYYGYTF
clone size: few; J gene: TRBJ2-3; V gene: TRBV19; CDR3 protein: CASSNNGAADTQYF
clone size: -; J gene: TRBJ2-1; V gene: TRBV19; CDR3 protein: CASSEGRYNEQFF
clone size: many; J gene: TRBJ1-5; V gene: TRBV30; CDR3 protein: CAWSVGSNQPQHF
clone size: many; J gene: TRBJ2-7; V gene: TRBV28; CDR3 protein: CASSPGWPSYEQYF
clone size: many; J gene: TRBJ1-4; V gene: TRBV28; CDR3 protein: CASRPTDTFGEKLFF
clone size: many; J gene: TRBJ1-5; V gene: TRBV2; CDR3 protein: CASSDRGQGNQPQHF
clone size: few; J gene: TRBJ1-5; V gene: TRBV19; CDR3 protein: CASRDSFQPQHF
clone size: many; J gene: TRBJ2-7; V gene: TRBV10-3; CDR3 protein: CAIRPRAETYEQYF
clone size: many; J gene: TRBJ1-1; V gene: TRBV5-1; CDR3 protein: CASSLGGTTTEAFF
clone size: few; J gene: TRBJ1-1; V gene: TRBV9; CDR3 protein: CASSVRPGTLSTEAFF
clone size: many; J gene: TRBJ2-7; V gene: TRBV11-3; CDR3 protein: CASNTGLLYEQYF
clone size: -; J gene: TRBJ2-2; V gene: TRBV9; CDR3 protein: CASSVATGGAVGELFF
clone size: many; J gene: TRBJ1-1; V gene: TRBV6-1; CDR3 protein: CATPTGSNTEAFF
clone size: many; J gene: TRBJ1-3; V gene: TRBV11-2; CDR3 protein: CASTRLGSGNTIYF
clone size: many; J gene: TRBJ1-1; V gene: TRBV11-2; CDR3 protein: CASSLDRDTEAFF
clone size: many; J gene: TRBJ2-7; V gene: TRBV7-3; CDR3 protein: CASRGENLYEQYF
clone size: many; J gene: TRBJ2-1; V gene: TRBV6-1; CDR3 protein: CASSWAGVYNEQFF
clone size: many; J gene: TRBJ2-1; V gene: TRBV7-9; CDR3 protein: CASSPVPGQGGNEQFF
clone size: few; J gene: TRBJ2-3; V gene: TRBV7-9; CDR3 protein: CASRPVTGGRTDTQYF
clone size: -; J gene: TRBJ2-7; V gene: TRBV9; CDR3 protein: CASSVLSSSYEQYF
clone size: few; J gene: TRBJ2-2; V gene: TRBV20-1; CDR3 protein: CSARDVRGAPNTGELFF
clone size: many; J gene: TRBJ1-4; V gene: TRBV18; CDR3 protein: CASSPLKGEKLFF
clone size: many; J gene: TRBJ2-7; V gene: TRBV3-1; CDR3 protein: CASSLSQGGIEQYF
clone size: many; J gene: TRBJ2-1; V gene: TRBV28; CDR3 protein: CASTESAEQFF
clone size: many; J gene: TRBJ1-1; V gene: TRBV5-1; CDR3 protein: CASSGQGDTEAFF
clone size: few; J gene: TRBJ2-4; V gene: TRBV19; CDR3 protein: CASSNRERAKNIQYF
clone size: -; J gene: TRBJ2-3; V gene: TRBV6-5; CDR3 protein: CASIFDRETDTQYF
clone size: -; J gene: TRBJ2-1; V gene: TRBV4-1; CDR3 protein: CASSHDWGGAWNEQFF
clone size: many; J gene: TRBJ2-2; V gene: TRBV12-3/TRBV12-4; CDR3 protein: CASRVNTGELFF
clone size: many; J gene: TRBJ1-1; V gene: TRBV28; CDR3 protein: CASSRQGFTEAFF
clone size: -; J gene: TRBJ2-2; V gene: TRBV20-1; CDR3 protein: CSTEQGNTGELFF
clone size: few; J gene: TRBJ2-1; V gene: TRBV5-6; CDR3 protein: CASSGRVWMGQETYNEQFF
clone size: -; J gene: TRBJ1-1; V gene: TRBV7-9; CDR3 protein: CASTDIDRLNTEAFF
clone size: many; J gene: TRBJ2-3; V gene: TRBV18; CDR3 protein: CASSLIADTQYF
clone size: many; J gene: TRBJ1-1; V gene: TRBV5-1; CDR3 protein: CASSPGFNTEAFF
clone size: -; J gene: TRBJ1-6; V gene: TRBV7-2; CDR3 protein: CASSLDSLNSPLHF
clone size: many; J gene: TRBJ1-6; V gene: TRBV2; CDR3 protein: CATRGAESSPLHF
clone size: few; J gene: TRBJ1-1; V gene: TRBV6-1; CDR3 protein: CASRLDSLTLEAFF
clone size: -; J gene: TRBJ1-5; V gene: TRBV2; CDR3 protein: CASSEALGGPQHF